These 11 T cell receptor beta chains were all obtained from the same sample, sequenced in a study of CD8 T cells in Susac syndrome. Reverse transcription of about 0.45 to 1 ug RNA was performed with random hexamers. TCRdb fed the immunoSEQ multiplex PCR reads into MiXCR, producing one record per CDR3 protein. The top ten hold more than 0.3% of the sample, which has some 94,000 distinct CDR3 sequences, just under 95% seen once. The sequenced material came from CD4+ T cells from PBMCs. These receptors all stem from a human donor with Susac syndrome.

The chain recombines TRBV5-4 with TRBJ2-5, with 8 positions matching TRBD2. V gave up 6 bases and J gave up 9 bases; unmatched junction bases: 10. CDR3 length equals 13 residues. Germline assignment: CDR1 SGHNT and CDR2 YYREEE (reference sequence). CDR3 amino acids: CASTLRGGGAQYF. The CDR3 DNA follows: TGTGCCAGCACCCTCCGGGGGGGAGGGGCCCAGTACTTC.

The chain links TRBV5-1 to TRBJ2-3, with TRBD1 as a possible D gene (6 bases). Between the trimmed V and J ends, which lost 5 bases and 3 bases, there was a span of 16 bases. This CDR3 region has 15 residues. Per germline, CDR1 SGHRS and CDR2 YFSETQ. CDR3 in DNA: TGCGCCAGCAGGGTCGCAGGGGCAGGAACAGATACGCAGTATTTT. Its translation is CASRVAGAGTDTQYF.

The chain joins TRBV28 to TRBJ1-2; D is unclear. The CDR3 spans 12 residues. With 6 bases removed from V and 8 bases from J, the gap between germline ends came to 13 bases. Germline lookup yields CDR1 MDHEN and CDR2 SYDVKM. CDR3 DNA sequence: TGTGCCAGCAGCCGCGTCGAGGGCGGCTACACCTTC. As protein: CASSRVEGGYTF.

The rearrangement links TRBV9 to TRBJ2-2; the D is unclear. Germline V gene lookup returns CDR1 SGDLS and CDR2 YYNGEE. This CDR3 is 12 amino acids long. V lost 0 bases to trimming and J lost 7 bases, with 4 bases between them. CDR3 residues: CASSVGVGELFF. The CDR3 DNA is TGTGCCAGCAGCGTAGGGGTCGGGGAGCTGTTTTTT.

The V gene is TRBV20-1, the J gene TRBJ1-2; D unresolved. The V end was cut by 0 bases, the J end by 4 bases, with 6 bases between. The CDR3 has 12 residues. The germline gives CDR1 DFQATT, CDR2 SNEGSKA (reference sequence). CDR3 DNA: TGCAGTGCTAGAGATCGAATCTATGGCTACACCTTC. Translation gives CSARDRIYGYTF.

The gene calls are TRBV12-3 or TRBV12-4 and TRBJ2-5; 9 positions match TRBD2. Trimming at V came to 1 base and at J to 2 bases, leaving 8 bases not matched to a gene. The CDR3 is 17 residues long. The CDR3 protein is CASSLGIAGAVQETQYF. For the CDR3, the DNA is TGTGCCAGCAGTTTAGGGATAGCGGGGGCCGTTCAAGAGACCCAGTACTTC.

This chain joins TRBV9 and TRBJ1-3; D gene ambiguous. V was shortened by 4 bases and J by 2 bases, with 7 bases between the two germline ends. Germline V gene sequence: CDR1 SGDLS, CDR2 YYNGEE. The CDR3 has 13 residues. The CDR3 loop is CASSPPAGNTIYF. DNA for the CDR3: TGTGCCAGCAGCCCCCCCGCTGGAAACACCATATATTTT. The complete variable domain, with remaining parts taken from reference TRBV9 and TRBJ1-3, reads DSGVTQTPKHLITATGQRVTLRCSPRSGDLSVYWYQQSLDQGLQFLIQYYNGEERAKGNILERFSAQQFPDLHSELNLSSLELGDSALYFCASSPPAGNTIYFGEGSWLTVV.

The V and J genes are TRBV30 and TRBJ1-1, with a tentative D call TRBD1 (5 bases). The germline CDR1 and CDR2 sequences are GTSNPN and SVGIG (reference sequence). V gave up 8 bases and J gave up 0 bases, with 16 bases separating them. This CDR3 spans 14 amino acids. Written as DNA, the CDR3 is TGTGCCCCTCGGGACCGACTGATGAACACTGAAGCTTTCTTT. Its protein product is CAPRDRLMNTEAFF.

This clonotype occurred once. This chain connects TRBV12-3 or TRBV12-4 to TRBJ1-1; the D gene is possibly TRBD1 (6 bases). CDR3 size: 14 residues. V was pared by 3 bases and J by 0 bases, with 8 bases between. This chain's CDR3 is CASSFGGMNTEAFF. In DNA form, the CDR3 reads TGTGCCAGCAGTTTTGGGGGCATGAACACTGAAGCTTTCTTT.

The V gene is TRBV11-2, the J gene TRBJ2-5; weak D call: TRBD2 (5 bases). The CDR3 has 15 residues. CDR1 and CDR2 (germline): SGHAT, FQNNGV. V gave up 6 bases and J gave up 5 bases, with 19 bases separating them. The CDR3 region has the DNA TGTGCCAGCAGGCGAGGGCAACGTCTAAGGGAGACCCAGTACTTC. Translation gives CASRRGQRLRETQYF.

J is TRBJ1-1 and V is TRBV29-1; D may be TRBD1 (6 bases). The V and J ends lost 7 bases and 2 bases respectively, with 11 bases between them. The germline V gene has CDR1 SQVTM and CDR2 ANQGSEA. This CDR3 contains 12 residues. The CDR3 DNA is TGCAGCGCCCGGACAGTAAACACTGAAGCTTTCTTT. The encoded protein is CSARTVNTEAFF.